One sample yielded the 8 T cell receptor beta chains listed below, sequenced in a study of T cell changes during pregnancy in multiple sclerosis. TCRdb's table, derived via immunoSEQ multiplex PCR, lists solely in-frame clones and lacks some. Of 45,000 or so clones in the sample, roughly 96% were seen once. The material sequenced was peripheral blood, taken in the second trimester of pregnancy. The source of these receptors is a female donor with multiple sclerosis, enrolled in a pregnancy study.

This clone came up once. The chain recombines TRBV7-8 with TRBJ1-2; a possible D gene is TRBD1 (6 bases). Trimming removed 7 bases from V and 8 bases from J, with 20 bases in between. The CDR3 contains 14 residues. The germline CDR1 and CDR2 sequences are SGHVS and FQNEAQ. The CDR3 reads CASTLGGAGVGYTF. DNA of the CDR3: TGTGCCAGCACTCTAGGGGGGGCAGGGGTCGGCTACACCTTC.

The chain couples TRBV9 to TRBJ1-1; 10 bases are a match to TRBD1. Looked up from germline, CDR1 is SGDLS and CDR2 is YYNGEE. The junction had 6 bases not matched to a gene; V was cut back by 4 bases and J by 0 bases. CDR3 size: 16 residues. The CDR3 region has the DNA TGTGCCAGCAGCACCCGGGACAGGGGAATGAACACTGAAGCTTTCTTT. Its protein is CASSTRDRGMNTEAFF.

This clone was recorded once. The chain carries TRBV10-2 and TRBJ2-6, with a tentative D call TRBD2 (6 bases). CDR3 size: 18 residues. Trimming left V 7 bases short and J 0 bases short, with 19 bases between. The germline CDR1 and CDR2 sequences are WSHSY and SAAADI. CDR3 nucleotides: TGCGCCAGCACCGGCGGGAAAATTTTGCGCTCTGGGGCCAACGTCCTGACTTTC. This encodes CASTGGKILRSGANVLTF.

This clone was picked up one time. This chain uses TRBV5-1 with TRBJ2-5, with TRBD2 as a possible D gene (5 bases). V was cut by 3 bases and J by 3 bases, with 9 bases left in between. The CDR3 is 13 amino acids. Germline V gives CDR1 SGHRS, CDR2 YFSETQ. The CDR3 loop reads CASSSLEKETQYF. DNA for the CDR3: TGCGCCAGCAGCTCACTAGAGAAAGAGACCCAGTACTTC.

The J gene is TRBJ2-2, the V gene TRBV7-9, with D tentatively TRBD2 (6 bases). The CDR3 sequence is 14 residues long. V was shortened by 5 bases and J by 6 bases, with 13 bases between the two germline ends. Germline V lookup: CDR1 SEHNR, CDR2 FQNEAQ (reference sequence). This CDR3 is CASSAGWEAGELFF. The CDR3 bases are TGTGCCAGCAGCGCAGGGTGGGAGGCCGGGGAGCTGTTTTTT. Full variable domain (rest looked up from reference TRBV7-9 and TRBJ2-2): DTGVSQNPRHKITKRGQNVTFRCDPISEHNRLYWYRQTLGQGPEFLTYFQNEAQLEKSRLLSDRFSAERPKGSFSTLEIQRTEQGDSAMYLCASSAGWEAGELFFGEGSRLTVL.

The chain uses TRBV7-2 and TRBJ2-3, with 8 bases aligning to TRBD2. The germline V gene has CDR1 SGHTA and CDR2 FQGNSA. Trimming at V came to 5 bases and at J to 4 bases, leaving 5 bases not matched to a gene. This CDR3 has 14 residues. CDR3 loop: CASSRAGGPDTQYF. CDR3 in DNA: TGTGCCAGCAGCAGGGCGGGGGGCCCAGATACGCAGTATTTT.

This chain links TRBV5-1 with TRBJ1-1; the D gene is possibly TRBD1 (5 bases). This CDR3 is 14 amino acids long. CDR1 SGHRS and CDR2 YFSETQ come from the germline V gene. V was pared by 6 bases and J by 6 bases, with 18 bases between. The CDR3 is CASTYTAGVAEAFF. The DNA of the CDR3 is TGCGCCAGCACCTATACCGCGGGGGTGGCTGAAGCTTTCTTT.

This rearrangement joins TRBV7-7 to TRBJ2-5; 7 bases are shared with TRBD2. Germline-derived CDR1 and CDR2 are SSHAT and FNYEAQ (reference sequence). V was clipped by 1 base and J by 5 bases; unmatched bases: 7. The length of the CDR3 is 15 residues. The CDR3 protein is CASSLGLVGGETQYF. CDR3 coding DNA: TGTGCCAGCAGCTTAGGGCTGGTGGGGGGGGAGACCCAGTACTTC.